Presented here are 14 T cell receptor beta chains from one specimen sequenced in a study of blood T cell repertoires in COVID-19. Generated by immunoSEQ multiplex PCR, the TCRdb table keeps only in-frame clones and is missing some. The data show about 81,000 clones, with approximately 80% seen just once and less than 15% held by the top ten. Sample: peripheral blood. All receptors derive from a human donor in a cohort sampled during active COVID-19.

The CDR3 sequence: CASSQGGVGTEAFF. The CDR3 nucleotides read TGTGCCAGCAGCCAAGGGGGCGTCGGAACTGAAGCTTTCTTT. The chain links TRBV7-3 to TRBJ1-1; 7 bases fit TRBD1. V shed 5 bases, J shed 5 bases, and the junction held 8 bases outside the gene matches. Germline lookup yields CDR1 SGHTA and CDR2 FQGTGA. The CDR3 loop spans 14 amino acids. Drawing the rest from reference TRBV7-3 and TRBJ1-1, the complete variable domain is GAGVSQTPSNKVTEKGKYVELRCDPISGHTALYWYRQSLGQGPEFLIYFQGTGAADDSGLPNDRFFAVRPEGSVSTLKIQRTERGDSAVYLCASSQGGVGTEAFFGQGTRLTVV.

The chain couples TRBV6-2 or TRBV6-3 to TRBJ2-4; TRBD1 matches at 8 bases. CDR1 and CDR2 from the germline V gene are MNHEY and SVGEGT. The CDR3 runs 17 residues. J was trimmed by 0 bases and V by 5 bases; bases with no gene match: 9. Here the CDR3 DNA reads TGTGCCAGCAGTAGTCTCCAGGGGGCGAGAGCCAAAAACATTCAGTACTTC. This sequence encodes CASSSLQGARAKNIQYF.

The J gene is TRBJ1-1, the V gene TRBV6-6; 8 bases align to TRBD1. The ends lost 2 bases at V and 11 bases at J; junction bases unmatched: 7. The CDR3 covers 13 residues. CDR1 MNHNY and CDR2 SVGAGI come from the germline V gene (reference sequence). The CDR3 nucleotides are TGTGCCAGCAGTTACAAGGCAGGGGGCTGGGCTTTCTTT. Translation: CASSYKAGGWAFF.

The V gene is TRBV11-2, the J gene TRBJ2-1, with D uncertain. Germline loops: CDR1 SGHAT, CDR2 FQNNGV. V shed 4 bases and J shed 7 bases, with 8 bases lying between them. The CDR3 covers 12 residues. In DNA, the CDR3 is TGTGCCAGCAGCTCGGGTGGTAATGAGCAGTTCTTC. Translated: CASSSGGNEQFF.

The chain's CDR3 is CASSLAGQGNEKLFF. For the CDR3, the DNA is TGCGCCAGCAGCTTGGCAGGGCAGGGAAATGAAAAACTGTTTTTT. The chain employs TRBV5-1 and TRBJ1-4; D is possibly TRBD1 (5 bases). V dropped 0 bases and J dropped 5 bases, with 11 bases sitting between them. This CDR3 is built from 15 residues. CDR1 and CDR2 (germline): SGHRS, YFSETQ.

CDR3: CASSPRGRVDNYGYTF. The CDR3 DNA is TGTGCCAGCTCACCTCGCGGCAGGGTGGACAACTATGGCTACACCTTC. The V call is TRBV18, the J call TRBJ1-2, with D perhaps TRBD1 (5 bases). Trimming removed 3 bases at V and 2 bases at J, with 16 bases between. Germline CDR1 reads KGHSH; CDR2 reads LQKENI. This CDR3 comprises 16 residues.

The DNA of the CDR3 is TGTGCCAGCAGCCCGAGGGTGGAACAGTTTGAAGCTTTCTTT. This gives the protein CASSPRVEQFEAFF. V is TRBV9 and J is TRBJ1-1; D is undetermined. Germline V gives CDR1 SGDLS, CDR2 YYNGEE. V was trimmed by 4 bases and J by 7 bases, leaving 17 bases between them. CDR3 length: 14 residues.

In this sample, this clone turned up once. The chain has TRBV21-1 and TRBJ1-1. TRBV21-1 is designated a pseudogene. The CDR3 extends over 18 amino acids. The CDR3 is CASSKGNSRGAMNTEAFF. The CDR3 nucleotides read TGTGCCAGCAGCAAAGGAAATTCTCGGGGAGCGATGAACACTGAAGCTTTCTTT.

V and J are TRBV6-5 and TRBJ2-1; D not certain. CDR3 size: 15 residues. The germline V gene has CDR1 MNHEY and CDR2 SVGAGI. V was cut by 4 bases and J by 0 bases, with 10 bases left in between. Here the CDR3 reads CASSFGLGSYNEQFF. The CDR3 DNA reads TGTGCCAGCAGTTTTGGGCTTGGCTCCTACAATGAGCAGTTCTTC.

The chain joins TRBV5-4 to TRBJ2-2, with TRBD1 identical over 10 bases. The CDR3 sequence is 14 residues long. Germline trimming cut 3 bases from V and 5 bases from J; bases unmatched to any gene: 1. Germline V gives CDR1 SGHNT, CDR2 YYREEE (reference sequence). The DNA for the CDR3 is TGTGCCAGCAGCTGGACAGGGGGTACCGGGGAGCTGTTTTTT. Protein: CASSWTGGTGELFF.

The chain uses TRBV3-1 (or the pseudogene TRBV3-2) and TRBJ2-7; 11 bases map to TRBD2. J lost 5 bases, V lost 0 bases, and 6 bases had no gene match. The CDR3 totals 16 residues. Germline V gene data show CDR1 as LGHDT and CDR2 as YNNKEL (reference sequence). The CDR3 region is CASSQDVSGGDNEQYF. CDR3 nucleotides: TGTGCCAGCAGCCAAGATGTTAGCGGGGGGGACAACGAGCAGTACTTC.

This clone was detected only a few times. The chain uses TRBV2 and TRBJ1-5; TRBD1 aligns across 8 bases. The CDR3 spans 15 residues. The ends lost 4 bases at V and 6 bases at J; junction bases unmatched: 8. CDR1 SNHLY and CDR2 FYNNEI come from the germline V gene. The CDR3 spells CASSVRRGLFQPQHF. DNA for the CDR3: TGTGCCAGCAGTGTTCGCAGGGGGCTGTTTCAGCCCCAGCATTTT.

The sample holds one count of this clone. The V and J genes are TRBV5-1 and TRBJ1-1, with D possibly TRBD1 on 5 matching bases. Between the trimmed V and J ends, which lost 4 bases and 8 bases, there was a span of 9 bases. Germline CDR1 SGHRS, CDR2 YFSETQ. The CDR3 sequence is 11 residues long. CDR3 DNA sequence: TGCGCCAGCAGCAAAACAGGAGAAGCTTTCTTT. Its protein is CASSKTGEAFF.

The rearrangement joins TRBV5-1 to TRBJ2-5; TRBD1 matches at 10 bases. CDR1 SGHRS and CDR2 YFSETQ come from the germline V gene. This CDR3 is built from 16 residues. Trimming removed 3 bases from V and 1 base from J; junction bases left unmatched: 6. As DNA, the CDR3 is TGCGCCAGCAGCTGGGTGGGACAGGGGATCCAAGAGACCCAGTACTTC. It specifies CASSWVGQGIQETQYF.